The clone carrying this T cell receptor (beta chain) was counted only a few times. Since the CDR3 does not end with the conserved phenylalanine or tryptophan, this likely comes from a read error. This entry comes from a study of T-cell reconstitution after alpha-beta-depleted transplantation in children. A TCRbeta library incorporating unique molecular identifiers was prepared. TCRdb re-called the PCR reads with MiXCR, one entry per CDR3 protein. The data hold about 360,000 distinct CDR3 sequences, with roughly 15% observed a single time. The CDR3 is made up of 14 amino acids. Germline V lookup: CDR1 DFQATT, CDR2 SNEGSKA (reference sequence). V lost 3 bases and J 7 bases, leaving 18 bases between the germline ends.

The sequencing used PBMCs, collected from the stem cell graft. The chain is built from TRBV20-1 and TRBJ1-2; D is undetermined. This sequence originates from a human donor who donated a stem cell graft to a child with Fanconi anemia. In DNA form, the CDR3 reads TGCAGTGCTAGCCAGACATCGGTTCGGGGTGGCTACACCTAC. Amino acids: CSASQTSVRGGYTY.